This T cell receptor (beta chain) was found in a study of blood T cell repertoires in COVID-19. On the study more broadly: Researchers got acute and convalescent COVID-19 samples from the United States, Italy and Spain. T cells, B-cell-depleted T cells, or PBMCs provided the cDNA or gDNA that served as material.

Germline V lookup: CDR1 SGHDT, CDR2 YYEEEE. The CDR3 length is 15 residues. Trimming shortened V by 5 bases and J by 2 bases, and 16 bases separated the two germline ends. Authors' analysis steps: Researchers report that nucleated cell counts were estimated from reference gene primer amplification. Repertoires were generated with immunoSEQ multiplex PCR, while TCRdb's copy carries only in-frame clones and drops some. V, J and clone size reflect that table, while D and trimming were determined from the DNA. The sample shows 51,000 or so clones, about four fifths of them seen only once. Recruited during active infection, patients (from Seattle) were subsequently followed longitudinally.

This TCR was sampled from a woman over 75 with COVID-19, enrolled during active disease. Material for sequencing was peripheral blood. The genes are TRBV5-6 and TRBJ1-1; D unclear. The CDR3 loop is CASSFLRGLNTEAFF. The CDR3 DNA reads TGTGCCAGCAGTTTTTTACGAGGGCTAAACACTGAAGCTTTCTTT. The variable domain in full, completed from reference TRBV5-6 and TRBJ1-1, reads DAGVTQSPTHLIKTRGQQVTLRCSPKSGHDTVSWYQQALGQGPQFIFQYYEEEERQRGNFPDRFSGHQFPNYSSELNVNALLLGDSALYLCASSFLRGLNTEAFFGQGTRLTVV.